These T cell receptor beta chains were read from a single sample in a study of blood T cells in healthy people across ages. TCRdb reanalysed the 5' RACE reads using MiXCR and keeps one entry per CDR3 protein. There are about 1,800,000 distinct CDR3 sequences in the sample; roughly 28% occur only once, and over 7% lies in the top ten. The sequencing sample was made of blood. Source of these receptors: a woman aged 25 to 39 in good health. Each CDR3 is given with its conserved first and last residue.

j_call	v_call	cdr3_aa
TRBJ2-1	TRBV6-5	CASSYSFARLGNNEQFF
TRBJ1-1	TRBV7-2	CASSFVGETEAFF
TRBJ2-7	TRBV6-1	CASSEALLASYEQYF
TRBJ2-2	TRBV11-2	CASSRHPGDTGELFF
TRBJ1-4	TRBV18	CASSPPAGGATNEKLFF
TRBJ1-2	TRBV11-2	CASSLVGTRSGGYTF
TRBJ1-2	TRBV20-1	CSARDPGRGHGYTF
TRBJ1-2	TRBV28	CASSLPGTRRYGYTF
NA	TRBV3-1	CASSPGAGYREQYF
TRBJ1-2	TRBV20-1	CSASQDGYGYTF
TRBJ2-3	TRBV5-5	CASSSIVGAPRYTQYF
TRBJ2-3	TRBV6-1	CASGGHTDTQYF
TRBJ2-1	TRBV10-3	CAISPLAGAYNEQFF
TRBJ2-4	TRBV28	CASSFRGTGGNIQYF
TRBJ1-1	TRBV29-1	CSVEKGGGTEAFF
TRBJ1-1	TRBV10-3	CAIRASMTGRHTEAFF
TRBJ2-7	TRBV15	CATRVASGRFYEQYF
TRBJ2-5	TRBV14	CASSSIGGRGLQETQYF
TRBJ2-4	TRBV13	CASSLVPAGGKNIQYF
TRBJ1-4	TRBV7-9	CASGRDEKLFF
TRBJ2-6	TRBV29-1	CSAREGSGVRGANVLTF
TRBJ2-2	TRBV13	CASSSEGPSSGELFF
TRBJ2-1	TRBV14	CVSSAAAFYNEQFF
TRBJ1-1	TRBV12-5	CASGLVPQGAVEAFF
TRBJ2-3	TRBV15	CATSRDRDPTLGEGTDTQYF
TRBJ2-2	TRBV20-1	CSARGKGNTGELFF
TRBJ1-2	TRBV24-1	CATSDSTGVYGYTF
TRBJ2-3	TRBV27	CDSSKPPGTGSTDTQYF
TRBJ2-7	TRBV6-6	CASSPTDRGNSYEQYF
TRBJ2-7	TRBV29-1	CSGYRADSYEQYF
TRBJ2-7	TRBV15	CATGYGGNEQYF
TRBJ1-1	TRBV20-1	CSALGGAGTEAFF